The rows below give T cell receptor beta chains drawn from one sample of a study of blood T cell repertoires in COVID-19. The repertoire was sequenced with immunoSEQ multiplex PCR; TCRdb's copy has only in-frame clones and lacks some. This table holds roughly 250,000 clones, around nine tenths found once. Sequencing was done on a sample of peripheral blood. Receptors were obtained from a middle-aged woman who had recovered from COVID-19. Both conserved end residues are part of each CDR3. A D gene is named only where the DNA matches it firmly. The size field is filled for only some rows; it gives once, few, many or a size class.

TRBV18,TRBJ1-3,TRBD1,NA,CASSPRQGIDGNTIYF,TGTGCCAGCTCACCAAGACAGGGGATCGATGGAAACACCATATATTTT
TRBV7-3,TRBJ2-1,TRBD1,NA,CASSLTFSRGQGYNEQFF,TGTGCCAGCAGCTTAACTTTTAGCCGGGGACAGGGCTACAATGAGCAGTTCTTC
TRBV19,TRBJ2-5,NA,NA,CASSILSWETQYF,TGTGCCAGTAGTATTCTGAGTTGGGAGACCCAGTACTTC
TRBV27,TRBJ2-6,NA,NA,CASSFSGAGANVLTF,TGTGCCAGCAGTTTTTCGGGGGCTGGGGCCAACGTCCTGACTTTC
TRBV4-1,TRBJ2-7,TRBD2,NA,CASSQGGGQVYEQYF,TGCGCCAGCAGCCAAGGCGGGGGGCAAGTCTACGAGCAGTACTTC
TRBV28,TRBJ1-5,NA,NA,CASSPPVGAGGNQPQHF,TGTGCCAGCAGTCCCCCCGTCGGGGCGGGGGGTAATCAGCCCCAGCATTTT
TRBV20-1,TRBJ1-2,TRBD1,once,CSASRGPGGYTF,TGCAGTGCTAGTAGGGGGCCGGGTGGCTACACCTTC
TRBV6-5,TRBJ1-4,TRBD1,NA,CASSRQGTTNEKLFF,TGTGCCAGCAGTAGACAGGGTACAACTAATGAAAAACTGTTTTTT
TRBV6-6,TRBJ1-5,TRBD1,NA,CASSRGQGAGQPQHF,TGTGCCAGCAGCCGAGGACAGGGGGCAGGACAGCCCCAGCATTTT
TRBV5-1,TRBJ2-7,TRBD2,NA,CASGSLAGGTYEQYF,TGCGCCAGCGGATCGTTAGCGGGAGGTACCTACGAGCAGTACTTC
TRBV12-3/TRBV12-4,TRBJ1-2,NA,NA,CASSPRQSWGYTF,TGTGCCAGCAGTCCGCGACAGTCCTGGGGCTACACCTTC
TRBV3-1/TRBV3-2,TRBJ1-3,TRBD1,NA,CASSQLLGQFSGNTIYF,TGTGCCAGCAGCCAGCTTCTGGGACAGTTCTCTGGAAACACCATATATTTT
TRBV30,TRBJ2-7,TRBD2,NA,CAWSEGPAGGISPYEQYF,TGTGCCTGGAGTGAGGGCCCCGCGGGGGGAATCAGCCCCTACGAGCAGTACTTC
TRBV7-2,TRBJ1-3,NA,NA,CASSFRTMAGAGNTIYF,TGTGCCAGCAGCTTTCGGACGATGGCAGGGGCCGGAAACACCATATATTTT
TRBV19,TRBJ1-5,NA,NA,CASSIGGGGNQPQHF,TGTGCCAGTAGTATTGGAGGAGGGGGCAATCAGCCCCAGCATTTT
TRBV7-2,TRBJ2-1,NA,NA,CASSSAGITEQFF,TGTGCCAGCAGCTCCGCCGGGATCACTGAGCAGTTCTTC
TRBV6-2/TRBV6-3,TRBJ1-5,TRBD1,NA,CASSNHRGQGAGQPQHF,TGTGCCAGCAGTAACCATAGGGGACAGGGGGCAGGACAGCCCCAGCATTTT
TRBV12-3/TRBV12-4,TRBJ1-3,TRBD1,once,CASSPRDSKYF,TGTGCCAGCAGTCCCAGGGACAGCAAATATTTT
TRBV19,TRBJ2-7,TRBD1,NA,CASSIVGTGSYEQYF,TGTGCCAGTAGTATAGTAGGGACAGGGTCCTACGAGCAGTACTTC
TRBV5-4,TRBJ1-2,TRBD1,few,CASSFGDRGILGYTF,TGTGCCAGCAGCTTCGGGGACAGGGGGATTCTTGGCTACACCTTC
TRBV28,TRBJ2-7,NA,NA,CASMWGQRVNEQYF,TGTGCCAGCATGTGGGGCCAGCGCGTCAACGAGCAGTACTTC
TRBV29-1,TRBJ2-1,TRBD2,NA,CSVGTSDPYNEQFF,TGCAGCGTTGGGACTAGCGATCCCTACAATGAGCAGTTCTTC
TRBV18,TRBJ2-5,NA,NA,CASSRSMVAETQYF,TGTGCCAGCTCACGAAGTATGGTAGCGGAGACCCAGTACTTC
TRBV7-2,TRBJ1-6,TRBD1,NA,CASSRDRETNSPLHF,TGTGCCAGCAGCCGGGACAGGGAAACTAATTCACCCCTCCACTTT
TRBV19,TRBJ2-6,NA,NA,CASSSHLAGANVLTF,TGTGCCAGTAGTTCCCATTTAGCTGGGGCCAACGTCCTGACTTTC
TRBV6-4,TRBJ2-1,NA,many,CASSDKGGGNEQFF,TGTGCCAGCAGTGACAAGGGGGGGGGTAATGAGCAGTTCTTC
TRBV2,TRBJ2-7,TRBD1,NA,CASMAGTGVWSYEQYF,TGTGCCAGCATGGCAGGGACAGGCGTTTGGTCCTACGAGCAGTACTTC
TRBV27,TRBJ1-6,NA,NA,CASSLTTPNFYNSPLHF,TGTGCCAGCAGTTTGACGACACCCAATTTCTATAATTCACCCCTCCACTTT
TRBV7-2,TRBJ2-3,NA,NA,CASRYPGTDTQYF,TGTGCCAGCAGATATCCCGGGACAGATACGCAGTATTTT
TRBV19,TRBJ1-1,NA,once,CASSITGTSVAEAFF,TGTGCCAGTAGTATCACAGGGACCTCCGTGGCTGAAGCTTTCTTT
TRBV3-1/TRBV3-2,TRBJ2-3,NA,NA,CASSQQGSTDTQYF,TGTGCCAGCAGCCAGCAGGGGAGCACAGATACGCAGTATTTT
TRBV5-1,TRBJ2-7,TRBD2,NA,CASSLVASGGKNEQYF,TGCGCCAGCAGCTTGGTTGCTAGCGGGGGAAAGAACGAGCAGTACTTC
TRBV4-3,TRBJ1-1,NA,NA,CASSPGTPMNTEAFF,TGCGCCAGCAGCCCCGGGACACCCATGAACACTGAAGCTTTCTTT
TRBV7-3,TRBJ2-5,NA,NA,CASSPAGRSETQYF,TGTGCCAGCAGCCCAGCAGGGAGGTCAGAGACCCAGTACTTC
TRBV6-2/TRBV6-3,TRBJ1-5,NA,NA,CASSNRAQPQHF,TGTGCCAGCAGTAACAGGGCGCAGCCCCAGCATTTT
TRBV19,TRBJ1-1,NA,NA,CASGVDGMNTEAFF,TGTGCCAGCGGGGTTGACGGCATGAACACTGAAGCTTTCTTT
TRBV15,TRBJ1-2,NA,NA,CATSRDFPGKNYTF,TGTGCCACCAGCAGAGATTTTCCAGGGAAAAACTACACCTTC
TRBV19,TRBJ1-3,NA,NA,CASSITGNTIYF,TGTGCCAGTAGTATTACTGGAAACACCATATATTTT
TRBV19,TRBJ2-1,NA,NA,CASSIPGVVEQFF,TGTGCCAGTAGTATCCCCGGGGTGGTTGAGCAGTTCTTC
TRBV7-2,TRBJ1-5,TRBD1,few,CASSPPGTGYSNQPQHF,TGTGCCAGCAGCCCCCCCGGGACAGGGTATAGCAATCAGCCCCAGCATTTT
TRBV19,TRBJ1-5,TRBD1,NA,CASMSGGNNQPQHF,TGTGCCAGTATGTCAGGGGGGAACAATCAGCCCCAGCATTTT
TRBV6-2/TRBV6-3,TRBJ2-7,TRBD2,few,CASSRSGGPGSLYEQYF,TGTGCCAGCAGCCGTAGCGGGGGGCCGGGCTCTCTCTACGAGCAGTACTTC
TRBV4-3,TRBJ2-1,TRBD2,once,CASSQEASGRREQFF,TGCGCCAGCAGCCAAGAGGCTAGCGGGAGACGCGAGCAGTTCTTC
TRBV5-1,TRBJ2-2,NA,NA,CASSEPDKNTGELFF,TGCGCCAGCAGCGAACCTGACAAGAACACCGGGGAGCTGTTTTTT
TRBV7-2,TRBJ2-5,TRBD2,NA,CASSSTGLAGATQETQYF,TGTGCCAGCAGCTCCACCGGACTAGCGGGGGCCACCCAAGAGACCCAGTACTTC
TRBV18,TRBJ1-6,NA,NA,CASSQDNRNSPLHF,TGTGCCAGCTCACAGGACAATAGGAATTCACCCCTCCACTTT
TRBV5-1,TRBJ2-3,TRBD2,NA,CASAGGGTITDTQYF,TGCGCCAGCGCGGGAGGAGGAACCATCACAGATACGCAGTATTTT
TRBV7-2,TRBJ1-2,TRBD1,NA,CASSLGTGGAYGYTF,TGTGCCAGCAGCTTAGGGACAGGGGGTGCCTATGGCTACACCTTC
TRBV3-1/TRBV3-2,TRBJ1-6,NA,NA,CASSQDQGRANYNSPLHF,TGTGCCAGCAGCCAAGATCAGGGCCGTGCGAATTATAATTCACCCCTCCACTTT
TRBV7-3,TRBJ2-1,NA,NA,CASSLWGQGLDEQFF,TGTGCCAGCAGCTTATGGGGCCAGGGTTTGGATGAGCAGTTCTTC
TRBV19,TRBJ2-3,TRBD2,NA,CASSIPRLAGVPDTQYF,TGTGCCAGTAGTATCCCCCGTCTAGCGGGAGTCCCAGATACGCAGTATTTT
TRBV29-1,TRBJ1-1,TRBD1,NA,CSVDPTGKMNTEAFF,TGCAGCGTTGATCCGACAGGGAAGATGAACACTGAAGCTTTCTTT